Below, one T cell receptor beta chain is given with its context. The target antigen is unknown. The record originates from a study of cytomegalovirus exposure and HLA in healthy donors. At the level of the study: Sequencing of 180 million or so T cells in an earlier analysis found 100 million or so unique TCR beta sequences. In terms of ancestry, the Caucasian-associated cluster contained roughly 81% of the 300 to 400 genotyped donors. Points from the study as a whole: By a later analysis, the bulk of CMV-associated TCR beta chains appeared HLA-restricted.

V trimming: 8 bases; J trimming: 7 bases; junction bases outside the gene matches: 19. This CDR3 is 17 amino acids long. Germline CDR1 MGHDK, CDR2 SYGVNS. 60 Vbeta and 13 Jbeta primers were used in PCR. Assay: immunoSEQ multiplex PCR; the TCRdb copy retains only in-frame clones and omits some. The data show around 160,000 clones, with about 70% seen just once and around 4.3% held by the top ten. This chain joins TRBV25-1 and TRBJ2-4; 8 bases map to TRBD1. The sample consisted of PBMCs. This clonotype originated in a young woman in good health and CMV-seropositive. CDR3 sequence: CASLTAQGESLWNIQYF. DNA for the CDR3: TGTGCCAGCTTGACGGCACAGGGGGAGAGTCTATGGAACATTCAGTACTTC.